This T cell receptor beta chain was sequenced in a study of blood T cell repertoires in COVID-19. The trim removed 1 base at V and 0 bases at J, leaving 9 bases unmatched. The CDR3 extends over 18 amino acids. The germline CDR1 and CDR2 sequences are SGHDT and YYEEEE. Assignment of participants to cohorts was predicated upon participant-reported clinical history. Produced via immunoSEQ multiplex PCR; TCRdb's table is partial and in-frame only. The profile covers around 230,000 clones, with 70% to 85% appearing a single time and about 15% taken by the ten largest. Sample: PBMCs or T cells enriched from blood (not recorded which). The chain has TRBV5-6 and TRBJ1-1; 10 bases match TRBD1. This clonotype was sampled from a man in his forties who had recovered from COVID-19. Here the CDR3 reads CASSLRGQGLRMNTEAFF. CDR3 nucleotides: TGTGCCAGCAGCTTGAGGGGACAGGGGCTCCGAATGAACACTGAAGCTTTCTTT.